These T cell receptor beta chains were read from a single sample in a study of regulatory T cells in long-lasting Graves disease. TCRdb re-derived calls from the multiplex PCR reads in MiXCR, one entry per CDR3 protein. This sample has around 480,000 distinct CDR3 sequences; 15% to 20% occur once, and the top ten carry 20% to 25%. The sample also formed part of further work on T cells in Graves' hyperthyroidism and ophthalmopathy.

Material: peripheral blood mononuclear cells (PBMCs), obtained at new diagnosis, from a patient treated with antithyroid drugs. These receptors all stem from a woman aged 35-60 years with Graves disease. Both conserved end residues are trimmed from each CDR3. Only some rows state a clone size, as once, few, many or a class for expanded clones.

j_gene	abundance	v_gene	CDR3aa
TRBJ1-2	NA	TRBV7-3	ASSLYGAGGDGYT
TRBJ2-2	NA	TRBV7-9	ASSLVSTGNTGELF
TRBJ1-6	few	TRBV20-1	SDAVTGGSSYNSPLH
TRBJ2-2	few	TRBV12-5	ASGNRQGAHGELF
TRBJ1-1	NA	TRBV3-1	ASRKLSNTEAF
TRBJ2-1	many	TRBV18	ASSPLSGEQF
TRBJ1-4	few	TRBV30	AWSVGRNEKLF
TRBJ2-2	few	TRBV2	ASSRDGPNTGELF
TRBJ2-1	many	TRBV5-1	ASSLSGAFNNEQF
TRBJ2-5	many	TRBV7-9	ASSHQGAEETQY
TRBJ2-5	few	TRBV7-9	ASSRSGLETQY
TRBJ2-1	many	TRBV5-1	ASSSNRDKSYNEQF
TRBJ2-1	NA	TRBV19	ASSIGTGEQF
TRBJ2-7	NA	TRBV9	ASSTRYRSEQY
TRBJ1-1	many	TRBV2	ASSEARGDGEAF
TRBJ2-7	many	TRBV28	ASRDPGQGLVY
TRBJ1-5	NA	TRBV27	ASSLSVAQPQH
TRBJ1-2	few	TRBV7-2	ASSSSGTHYGYT
TRBJ1-1	many	TRBV11-2	ASSLDLTRAF
TRBJ2-2	many	TRBV12-3/TRBV12-4	ASKTGGAGGELF
TRBJ2-1	few	TRBV6-2/TRBV6-3	ATRQGAFDEQF
TRBJ2-7	few	TRBV6-1	ATRTSGGYEQY
TRBJ1-3	many	TRBV30	AWSVAAVSGNTIY
TRBJ2-3	many	TRBV2	ASSLLLQQY
TRBJ1-4	NA	TRBV19	ASKGQTNEKLF
TRBJ2-2	many	TRBV5-1	ASKTGTVTGELF
TRBJ1-5	many	TRBV12-3/TRBV12-4	ASSFTDHSNQPQH
TRBJ2-2	many	TRBV12-3/TRBV12-4	ASSLSITTGELF
TRBJ1-5	NA	TRBV4-1	ASSQGRTDNQPQH
TRBJ2-7	few	TRBV24-1	ATSDSGARSYEQY
TRBJ2-7	NA	TRBV10-3	AISEREQSYEQY
TRBJ1-5	few	TRBV5-1	ASSPGHGPRQPQH
TRBJ2-7	NA	TRBV20-1	SAMGLAGGPDEQY
TRBJ2-5	few	TRBV5-1	ASSLGTSPQETQY
TRBJ1-6	NA	TRBV12-3/TRBV12-4	ASSFRTGYNSPLH
TRBJ2-2	many	TRBV12-5	ASAQRAGGENTGELF